These 29 T cell receptor beta chains were sequenced from one sample in a study of blood T cell repertoires in COVID-19. Only in-frame clones appear in the TCRdb table, and some are missing; sequencing was by immunoSEQ multiplex PCR. The repertoire holds 240,000 or so clones, with around four fifths as singletons. The sequenced sample consisted of peripheral blood. These receptors all come from a man aged 25-45 years who had recovered from COVID-19.

This clone was detected once. The chain links TRBV5-1 to TRBJ1-3, with D maybe TRBD1 (5 bases). Germline CDR1 SGHRS, CDR2 YFSETQ. The CDR3 sequence is 15 residues long. Trimming took 1 base from V and 8 from J, leaving 16 bases between them. CDR3 DNA sequence: TGCGCCAGCAGCTTGTCGGGCGGAACGGGGGACACCATATATTTT. This encodes CASSLSGGTGDTIYF.

The genes are TRBV24-1 and TRBJ1-5, with 9 bases aligning to TRBD1. The V segment lost 4 bases and the J segment 1 base; nucleotides outside the gene matches: 13. The CDR3 runs to 19 residues. The V gene's germline CDR1 is KGHDR and CDR2 SFDVKD. DNA of the CDR3: TGTGCCACCAGTGAGCACCCTGACAGGGGGAGGGGGAGCAATCAGCCCCAGCATTTT. Translated, it gives CATSEHPDRGRGSNQPQHF.

CDR3 nucleotides: TGTGCCAGCAGCTTTTTTGGCCCGTCGCAATACGAGCAGTACTTC. Residues: CASSFFGPSQYEQYF. The J gene is TRBJ2-7, the V gene TRBV5-8; no definite D call. CDR1 and CDR2 from the germline V gene are SGHTS and YDEGEE. The CDR3 length is 15 residues. Trimming shortened V by 2 bases and J by 4 bases, and 16 bases separated the two germline ends.

The V and J genes are TRBV6-6 and TRBJ2-6; 9 bases map to TRBD1. The CDR3 spans 15 residues. In germline, CDR1 is MNHNY, CDR2 SVGAGI (reference sequence). V lost 7 bases to trimming and J lost 4 bases; unmatched junction nucleotides: 5. CDR3 in DNA: TGTGCCAGCATACAGGGGGCGGGAGGGGCCAACGTCCTGACTTTC. The encoded protein is CASIQGAGGANVLTF.

The gene calls are TRBV7-9 and TRBJ2-5, with D possibly being TRBD2 (6 bases). This CDR3 region has 14 residues. Germline CDR1 is SEHNR and CDR2 is FQNEAQ (reference sequence). Trimming left V 1 base short and J 4 bases short, with 10 bases between. Written as DNA, the CDR3 is TGTGCCAGCAGCTTAGAAGCGGGCCGAGAGACCCAGTACTTC. This encodes CASSLEAGRETQYF.

The chain has TRBV2 and TRBJ2-2; 8 nucleotides align to TRBD1. The germline V gene encodes CDR1 SNHLY and CDR2 FYNNEI. J was trimmed by 2 bases and V by 9 bases; bases with no gene match: 2. The CDR3 has 13 residues. The CDR3 DNA reads TGTGCCAGAGGACAGGGTAACACCGGGGAGCTGTTTTTT. Translated: CARGQGNTGELFF.

V and J are TRBV7-8 and TRBJ2-4, with 16 bases matching TRBD2. The CDR3 extends over 20 amino acids. After removal of 5 bases from V and 0 bases from J, the junction contained 10 bases not matched to a gene. The germline CDR1 and CDR2 sequences are SGHVS and FQNEAQ. The CDR3 DNA follows: TGTGCCAGCAGCCCTGGGACTAGCGGGGGGGGCCCTCTAGCCAAAAACATTCAGTACTTC. It encodes CASSPGTSGGGPLAKNIQYF.

J is TRBJ2-5 and V is TRBV9; 7 bases match TRBD2. V trimming: 4 bases; J trimming: 3 bases; junction bases outside the gene matches: 12. In germline, CDR1 is SGDLS, CDR2 YYNGEE. This CDR3 contains 16 residues. This CDR3 reads CASSFSGSGDEETQYF. The CDR3 DNA reads as TGTGCCAGCAGCTTCAGTGGGAGCGGGGACGAAGAGACCCAGTACTTC.

The V and J genes are TRBV7-2 and TRBJ2-3; the D is unclear. This CDR3 has 12 residues. From germline, CDR1 is SGHTA and CDR2 FQGNSA. V dropped 7 bases and J dropped 5 bases, with 10 bases sitting between them. The CDR3: CASTLSVDTQYF. In DNA, the CDR3 is TGTGCCAGCACCCTTTCGGTAGATACGCAGTATTTT.

The CDR3 sequence: CAISDRVDRTDTQYF. DNA of the CDR3: TGTGCCATCAGTGACAGGGTAGATAGGACAGATACGCAGTATTTT. The chain has TRBV10-3 and TRBJ2-3, with D possibly TRBD1 on 5 matching bases. V was clipped by 3 bases and J by 3 bases, with 13 bases between them. CDR3 length: 15 residues. In germline, CDR1 is ENHRY, CDR2 SYGVKD.

A single count supports this clone. V and J are TRBV2 and TRBJ1-2, with a possible D match to TRBD1 (5 bases). The CDR3 sequence is 13 residues long. With 8 bases removed from V and 0 bases from J, the gap between germline ends came to 10 bases. Germline CDR1 reads SNHLY; CDR2 reads FYNNEI. CDR3 region: CASGPGANYGYTF. In DNA form, the CDR3 reads TGTGCCAGCGGGCCGGGGGCTAACTATGGCTACACCTTC.

The V and J genes are TRBV7-6 and TRBJ2-1; tentative D call: TRBD2 (6 bases). Between the trimmed V and J ends, which lost 3 bases and 3 bases, there was a span of 12 bases. Germline-derived CDR1 and CDR2 are SGHVS and FNYEAQ. The CDR3 totals 15 residues. The DNA of the CDR3 is TGTGCCAGCAGCTTCAGGAGGGGCGACTACAATGAGCAGTTCTTC. Amino acid sequence: CASSFRRGDYNEQFF.

This clone has ten or more counts. The chain joins TRBV20-1 to TRBJ2-7; D is possibly TRBD1 (5 bases). CDR3 length: 12 amino acids. V lost 3 bases and J lost 5, with 11 bases in between. Germline CDR1 is DFQATT and CDR2 is SNEGSKA (reference sequence). CDR3 sequence reads: CSASSRADEQYF. CDR3 DNA: TGCAGTGCTAGTTCCAGGGCCGACGAGCAGTACTTC.

This chain joins TRBV19 and TRBJ1-1; 9 bases match TRBD1. Germline values: CDR1 LNHDA, CDR2 SQIVND (reference sequence). The CDR3 is 14 residues long. V was clipped by 6 bases and J by 6 bases; unmatched bases: 8. CDR3 sequence: CASRSGQGSSEAFF. Here the CDR3 DNA reads TGTGCCAGTAGGTCAGGACAGGGGAGCTCTGAAGCTTTCTTT.

Remarks on this clone: Its ends do not fully match the called genes, so a read error is possible. The chain uses TRBV7-2 and TRBJ2-5; TRBD2 matches 10 bases. Germline-derived CDR1 and CDR2 are SGHTA and FQGNSA. CDR3 length equals 15 residues. The CDR3 region is CASSLERGGQGTQYF. DNA of the CDR3: TGTGCCAGCAGCCTCGAGCGGGGGGGCCAAGGGACCCAGTACTTC.

The chain joins TRBV28 to TRBJ1-2; a possible D gene is TRBD1 (5 bases). CDR3 size: 14 residues. Germline CDR1 MDHEN, CDR2 SYDVKM. V shed 2 bases and J shed 4 bases, with 11 bases lying between them. The CDR3 coding sequence is TGTGCCAGCAGTTTAAGCTCAGGGCCCTATGGCTACACCTTC. Translated: CASSLSSGPYGYTF.

The V gene is TRBV6-5, the J gene TRBJ1-1; 8 nucleotides agree with TRBD1. This CDR3 comprises 15 residues. V shed 5 bases, J shed 5 bases, and the junction held 10 bases outside the gene matches. Germline CDR1 is MNHEY and CDR2 is SVGAGI. CDR3 loop: CASSPRQGRGTEAFF. The CDR3 DNA reads TGTGCCAGCAGTCCACGACAGGGGAGGGGGACTGAAGCTTTCTTT.

V is TRBV3-1 (or the pseudogene TRBV3-2) and J is TRBJ2-3; 14 bases map to TRBD2. CDR1 is LGHDT, CDR2 YNNKEL, per germline (reference sequence). V trimming: 5 bases; J trimming: 4 bases; junction bases outside the gene matches: 2. The CDR3 runs 15 residues. The CDR3 coding sequence is TGTGCCAGCAGCAGGGGACTAGCGGGGGCAGATACGCAGTATTTT. Translation: CASSRGLAGADTQYF.

This clone has just one count. The chain has TRBV29-1 and TRBJ2-1, with 7 bases matching TRBD1. The CDR3 is 14 residues long. Trimming removed 6 bases from V and 5 bases from J; junction bases left unmatched: 10. Germline loops: CDR1 SQVTM, CDR2 ANQGSEA. The DNA for the CDR3 is TGCAGCGTCCAAAAAGGACAGGCGAACAATGAGCAGTTCTTC. Translated: CSVQKGQANNEQFF.

This chain links TRBV2 with TRBJ2-5, with 12 bases lining up with TRBD2. The germline gives CDR1 SNHLY, CDR2 FYNNEI. V dropped 6 bases and J dropped 5; count of bases not matched to a gene: 10. The CDR3 has 16 amino acids. In DNA form, the CDR3 reads TGTGCCAGCAGCGCGGGACTAGCGGGCGTCCCGGAGACCCAGTACTTC. Translated: CASSAGLAGVPETQYF. Variable domain in full (rest from reference TRBV2 and TRBJ2-5): EPEVTQTPSHQVTQMGQEVILRCVPISNHLYFYWYRQILGQKVEFLVSFYNNEISEKSEIFDDQFSVERPDGSNFTLKIRSTKLEDSAMYFCASSAGLAGVPETQYFGPGTRLLVL.

This clone was found once. The genes are TRBV10-2 and TRBJ2-1; tentatively, D is TRBD2 (5 bases). The CDR3 length is 12 residues. Germline assignment: CDR1 WSHSY and CDR2 SAAADI. Trimming pared 7 bases from V and 9 bases from J, leaving 13 bases between. The CDR3 loop reads CASTIASGEQFF. As DNA, the CDR3 is TGCGCCAGCACAATAGCGTCCGGTGAGCAGTTCTTC.

This chain connects TRBV6-1 to TRBJ2-1; 9 bases align to TRBD1. Germline CDR1 reads MNHNS; CDR2 reads SASEGT. J gave up 8 bases and V 2 bases, and 10 bases lay outside the gene matches. There are 16 residues in the CDR3. For the CDR3, the DNA is TGTGCCAGCAGTGAAACCCCCGGACAGGGGACGGATGAGCAGTTCTTC. This translates into CASSETPGQGTDEQFF.

This clone was counted once. J is TRBJ2-2 and V is TRBV5-1, with unresolved D. Germline V lookup: CDR1 SGHRS, CDR2 YFSETQ. V was shortened by 2 bases and J by 1 base, with 9 bases between the two germline ends. CDR3 length equals 15 residues. CDR3 DNA: TGCGCCAGCAGCTTTTTCGGTGGGAACACCGGGGAGCTGTTTTTT. Protein sequence: CASSFFGGNTGELFF.

The V gene is TRBV2, the J gene TRBJ2-5; perhaps TRBD2 as D (7 bases). The CDR3 is 16 amino acids. Trimming left V 2 bases short and J 5 bases short, with 18 bases between. Germline-derived CDR1 and CDR2 are SNHLY and FYNNEI. CDR3 coding DNA: TGTGCCAGCAGTGAAAATGTTGGGGGGGGGCCTGAGACCCAGTACTTC. Translated, it gives CASSENVGGGPETQYF.

There are a few counts of this clone. This chain joins TRBV7-6 and TRBJ1-2; TRBD1 agrees at 8 bases. Germline values: CDR1 SGHVS, CDR2 FNYEAQ. Trimming removed 5 bases from V and 5 bases from J; junction bases left unmatched: 10. CDR3 size: 15 residues. The CDR3 bases are TGTGCCAGCAGCCCCGGACCGGGACAGGATTATGGCTACACCTTC. Translating it yields CASSPGPGQDYGYTF.

The CDR3 nucleotides are TGTGCCAGCAGCTCCTCTGCCGGGGAATACAATGAGCAGTTCTTC. Protein sequence: CASSSSAGEYNEQFF. The chain is built from TRBV7-3 and TRBJ2-1; maybe TRBD2 (5 bases). The CDR3 covers 15 residues. Germline V gene sequence: CDR1 SGHTA, CDR2 FQGTGA. V was pared by 4 bases and J by 4 bases, with 14 bases between.

This chain connects TRBV19 to TRBJ1-5, with D tentatively TRBD1 (5 bases). Germline assignment: CDR1 LNHDA and CDR2 SQIVND (reference sequence). The CDR3 has 15 amino acids. Trimming shortened V by 1 base and J by 3 bases, and 10 bases separated the two germline ends. The CDR3 protein is CASSIGDSYNQPQHF. The CDR3 DNA follows: TGTGCCAGTAGTATAGGCGACAGTTACAATCAGCCCCAGCATTTT.

The V call is TRBV7-6, the J call TRBJ2-3; D perhaps matches TRBD1 (6 bases). The germline V and J ends were trimmed by 1 base and 2 bases, with 10 bases remaining between them. Germline-derived CDR1 and CDR2 are SGHVS and FNYEAQ. CDR3 length: 15 amino acids. The CDR3 DNA sequence: TGTGCCAGCAGCTTAGGGGGACACCCCACAGATACGCAGTATTTT. This sequence encodes CASSLGGHPTDTQYF.

This chain links TRBV11-2 with TRBJ1-2; TRBD1 agrees at 9 bases. J gave up 5 bases and V 5 bases, and 3 bases lay outside the gene matches. Germline-derived CDR1 and CDR2 are SGHAT and FQNNGV. This CDR3 spans 13 amino acids. CDR3 loop: CASSQDRGYGYTF. The CDR3 DNA reads TGTGCCAGCAGCCAGGACAGGGGATATGGCTACACCTTC.